The 12 T cell receptor beta chains listed next were all sequenced from one sample in a study of T cell changes during pregnancy in multiple sclerosis. Data came from immunoSEQ multiplex PCR; TCRdb stores just in-frame clones and leaves some out. The sample records under 85,000 clones, roughly 88% being singletons. This specimen consisted of peripheral blood, obtained after pregnancy. These receptors were taken from a female donor in good health, enrolled as a control in a pregnancy study.

This clone appeared a single time. The J gene is TRBJ2-7, the V gene TRBV6-5; D perhaps matches TRBD1 (7 bases). The CDR3 length is 15 residues. In germline, CDR1 is MNHEY, CDR2 SVGAGI. V lost 6 bases to trimming and J lost 9 bases, with 24 bases between them. This CDR3 reads CASSQGTASRGAQYF. The CDR3 nucleotides are TGTGCCAGCAGCCAAGGGACAGCGTCTAGGGGGGCGCAGTACTTC.

The chain employs TRBV6-5 and TRBJ2-2, with 8 bases fitting TRBD1. V shed 6 bases and J 7 bases; nucleotides not matched to a gene: 7. Germline values: CDR1 MNHEY, CDR2 SVGAGI. The CDR3 spans 14 residues. CDR3 protein: CASRTQGAGGELFF. The CDR3 DNA follows: TGTGCCAGCAGAACGCAGGGGGCAGGCGGGGAGCTGTTTTTT.

The chain recombines TRBV11-2 with TRBJ2-5; a weak D match, TRBD2 (7 bases). Germline CDR1 SGHAT, CDR2 FQNNGV. V was pared by 2 bases and J by 5 bases, with 15 bases between. CDR3 length equals 15 residues. The CDR3 sequence is CASSLQRGAQETQYF. The CDR3, as DNA: TGTGCCAGCAGCTTACAACGGGGGGCGCAGGAGACCCAGTACTTC.

This sequence joins TRBV4-2 and TRBJ1-1; tentatively, D is TRBD1 (6 bases). The V and J ends lost 1 base and 1 base respectively, with 16 bases between them. Germline V CDR1 and CDR2: LGHNA, YNFKEQ. This CDR3 is built from 17 residues. CDR3 nucleotides: TGTGCCAGCAGCCAAGGGTCCGGAGGACAGAGGAACACTGAAGCTTTCTTT. It yields the protein CASSQGSGGQRNTEAFF.

This chain links TRBV5-4 with TRBJ2-3; 7 nucleotides align to TRBD2. Germline V gene lookup returns CDR1 SGHNT and CDR2 YYREEE (reference sequence). V shed 4 bases and J 4 bases; nucleotides not matched to a gene: 12. The CDR3 consists of 16 residues. Here the CDR3 DNA reads TGTGCCAGCAGCCCGCGGGGAGGGGCGCACCCAGATACGCAGTATTTT. It is translated as CASSPRGGAHPDTQYF.

The chain recombines TRBV5-1 with TRBJ2-7; no clear D. V shed 4 bases and J shed 3 bases, with 11 bases lying between them. CDR1 is SGHRS and CDR2 is YFSETQ in the germline V gene. The CDR3 has 13 residues. The CDR3 sequence: CASSPGPGYEQYF. CDR3 DNA sequence: TGCGCCAGCAGCCCCGGTCCTGGCTACGAGCAGTACTTC.

CDR3 sequence: CASSLTANQPQHF. The CDR3 bases are TGTGCCAGCTCACTGACAGCTAATCAGCCCCAGCATTTT. V usage is TRBV18 and J usage is TRBJ1-5, with a tentative D call TRBD1 (5 bases). Per the germline V gene, CDR1 is KGHSH and CDR2 is LQKENI. The CDR3 contains 13 residues. V lost 4 bases and J lost 4, with 8 bases in between.

The rearrangement joins TRBV7-2 to TRBJ2-5, with 7 nucleotides matching TRBD1. Trimming cost V 5 bases and J 5 bases; bases outside gene matches: 8. This CDR3 has 14 residues. CDR1 is SGHTA and CDR2 is FQGNSA in the germline V gene. CDR3 coding DNA: TGTGCCAGCAGCGTTTGGACAGGCGAGGAGACCCAGTACTTC. Its translation is CASSVWTGEETQYF.

V usage is TRBV2 and J usage is TRBJ2-3; 10 bases agree with TRBD2. Trimming cost V 1 base and J 2 bases; bases outside gene matches: 18. There are 21 residues in the CDR3. Germline CDR1 reads SNHLY; CDR2 reads FYNNEI. The CDR3, as DNA: TGTGCCAGCAGTGAAGAGGACTCGCCCGTTCTAGCGGGGGTGAACACAGATACGCAGTATTTT. Translating gives CASSEEDSPVLAGVNTDTQYF.

The rearrangement joins TRBV6-5 to TRBJ2-7, with 9 positions matching TRBD1. Germline CDR1 MNHEY, CDR2 SVGAGI. Trimming took 5 bases from V and 4 from J; bases not matched to a gene: 9. CDR3 size: 15 residues. This chain's CDR3 is CASSPSGTGLYEQYF. The CDR3 DNA reads as TGTGCCAGCAGTCCATCCGGGACAGGGTTGTACGAGCAGTACTTC.

The chain carries TRBV11-3 and TRBJ2-3; a weak D match, TRBD2 (6 bases). Per the germline V gene, CDR1 is SGHNT and CDR2 is YENEEA. V was shortened by 4 bases and J by 0 bases, with 20 bases between the two germline ends. This CDR3 is 18 amino acids long. CDR3 bases: TGTGCCAGCAGCTCGTTAGATCGTTGGCGGGGCAGCACAGATACGCAGTATTTT. It yields the protein CASSSLDRWRGSTDTQYF.

This chain uses TRBV19 with TRBJ1-6; 8 nucleotides match TRBD1. The CDR3 extends over 16 amino acids. Germline CDR1 LNHDA, CDR2 SQIVND (reference sequence). With 4 bases clipped from V and 0 bases from J, the junction kept 2 bases outside the gene matches. The DNA of the CDR3 is TGTGCCAGTAGTAGGGACAGGTACTCCTATAATTCACCCCTCCACTTT. Translation gives CASSRDRYSYNSPLHF.